This passage covers 17 T cell receptor beta chains from one sample sequenced in a study of CD8+CD57+ T cells in acquired aplastic anemia listed by TCRdb under 2018. TCRdb shows the sequencer as Illumina HiSeq 2000. Profiling of TCR beta VDJ combinations and CDR3 sequences used genomic DNA as the template. Using fastp at Q25 and MiXCR, TCRdb reprocessed the public reads and kept productive beta chains. Each record represents a unique CDR3 protein, reported with the most common genes and DNA among its rows. In this sample the table shows hundreds of thousands of distinct CDR3 sequences, roughly 64% of which occur a single time. The ten largest account for approximately 3.9% of the sample. The source material was sorted CD4+, CD8+, or CD8+CD57+ T cells (not recorded which) from PBMCs. The source is a human donor in good health, serving as a control.

This clonotype has a count of ten or more. The chain recombines TRBV7-2 with TRBJ1-4, with D tentatively TRBD1 (6 bases). CDR3 length: 15 amino acids. Looked up from germline, CDR1 is SGHTA and CDR2 is FQGNSA. Trimming removed 0 bases at V and 7 bases at J, with 12 bases between. The CDR3: CASSLAGQWGEKLFF. The CDR3, as DNA: TGTGCCAGCAGCTTAGCAGGACAGTGGGGTGAAAAACTGTTTTTT.

The chain couples TRBV7-2 to TRBJ2-5, with D unclear. The end of the DNA fits TRBJ2-7 better, so the J call may be wrong. Germline lookup yields CDR1 SGHTA and CDR2 FQGNSA. This CDR3 is 12 amino acids long. CDR3 coding DNA: TGTGCCAGCAGCTTGGGTGTCCACGAGCAGTACTTC. Its protein is CASSLGVHEQYF.

This clonotype was counted a few times. V and J are TRBV24-1 and TRBJ1-6; no definite D call. CDR3 length: 14 amino acids. From germline, CDR1 is KGHDR and CDR2 SFDVKD. The ends were cut back, 4 bases at V and 8 bases at J, with 11 bases in the middle. In DNA, the CDR3 is TGTGCCACCAGTGACCGGGGTGGGGATTCACCCCTCCACTTT. It encodes CATSDRGGDSPLHF.

The rearrangement uses TRBV20-1 and TRBJ1-4, with D perhaps matching TRBD1 (5 bases). Germline V gene sequence: CDR1 DFQATT, CDR2 SNEGSKA (reference sequence). The length of the CDR3 is 15 residues. Between the trimmed V and J ends, which lost 0 bases and 7 bases, there was a span of 15 bases. This CDR3 reads CSARDQGELGEKLFF. CDR3 DNA sequence: TGCAGTGCTAGAGACCAGGGAGAGTTGGGTGAAAAACTGTTTTTT.

The chain uses TRBV20-1 and TRBJ2-7, with TRBD1 identical over 11 bases. CDR1 is DFQATT, CDR2 SNEGSKA, per germline (reference sequence). There are 15 residues in the CDR3. J gave up 2 bases and V 4 bases, and 7 bases lay outside the gene matches. The CDR3 nucleotides read TGCAGTGCTACTCCCCAGGGACAGGGGGCCTACGAGCAGTACTTC. This sequence encodes CSATPQGQGAYEQYF.

For this clonotype: Likely a read error: the CDR3 ends without its conserved phenylalanine or tryptophan. This rearrangement joins TRBV19 to TRBJ1-1; tentative D call: TRBD1 (6 bases). Trimming left V 9 bases short and J 8 bases short, with 13 bases between. The CDR3 loop spans 11 amino acids. CDR1 LNHDA and CDR2 SQIVND come from the germline V gene (reference sequence). Here the CDR3 reads CASRRTAEAFL. Here the CDR3 DNA reads TGTGCCAGCAGGCGGACAGCGGAAGCTTTCTTA.

A remark on this clonotype: The conserved closing phenylalanine or tryptophan is absent in this CDR3, likely reflecting a read error. No DNA is shown, since the ends of the CDR3 on it are uncertain; the CDR3 is the one TCRdb lists. J is TRBJ2-7 and V is TRBV2. Germline CDR1 SNHLY, CDR2 FYNNEI. The CDR3 has 13 residues if both end residues are counted. The chain's CDR3 is CASSPSRIYGPYI.

Regarding this clonotype: The CDR3 ends on some other residue instead of the conserved phenylalanine or tryptophan, so this is likely a read error. V is TRBV2 and J is TRBJ1-6; 7 bases agree with TRBD1. Per the germline V gene, CDR1 is SNHLY and CDR2 is FYNNEI. This CDR3 comprises 13 residues. The CDR3 is CASRTGKHSPLHL. The CDR3 DNA is TGTGCCAGCAGGACAGGGAAGCATTCGCCCCTCCACTTG.

This clonotype occurred many times. The chain couples TRBV14 to TRBJ1-2; D call uncertain. Per germline, CDR1 SGHDN and CDR2 FVKESK. This CDR3 contains 14 residues. Trimming stripped 3 bases from V and 5 bases from J, with 13 bases between. This chain's CDR3 is CASSQAGPPYGYTF. The CDR3 DNA is TGTGCCAGCAGCCAGGCGGGCCCACCGTATGGCTACACCTTC.

CDR3 bases: TGCAGTGCTAGAGATCCGACAGTAAGGGGAGAGACCCAGTACTTC. It specifies CSARDPTVRGETQYF. The chain employs TRBV20-1 and TRBJ2-5, with D perhaps TRBD1 (5 bases). This CDR3 region has 15 residues. The ends were cut back, 0 bases at V and 4 bases at J, with 15 bases in the middle. Germline V gene sequence: CDR1 DFQATT, CDR2 SNEGSKA (reference sequence).

V usage is TRBV10-1 and J usage is TRBJ1-1; D unclear. The V and J ends lost 2 bases and 5 bases respectively, with 9 bases between them. Per the germline V gene, CDR1 is WNHNN and CDR2 is SYGVQD (reference sequence). The CDR3 has 13 residues. The CDR3 loop is CASSEIDGTEAFF. The CDR3 DNA follows: TGCGCCAGCAGTGAGATCGATGGGACTGAAGCTTTCTTT.

J is TRBJ1-1 and V is TRBV19; weak D call: TRBD1 (6 bases). Trimming took off 4 bases at V and 5 bases at J, with 23 bases between the two ends. In germline, CDR1 is LNHDA, CDR2 SQIVND (reference sequence). The CDR3 contains 17 residues. CDR3 in amino acids: CASSNSGGAAMRTEAFF. CDR3 in DNA: TGTGCCAGTAGTAATAGCGGGGGGGCTGCAATGAGGACTGAAGCTTTCTTT.

The gene calls are TRBV9 and TRBJ2-1; no clear D gene. The V gene's germline CDR1 is SGDLS and CDR2 YYNGEE. This CDR3 spans 13 amino acids. V dropped 6 bases and J dropped 2 bases, with 9 bases sitting between them. The CDR3 loop is CASTPDPYNEQFF. The CDR3 DNA sequence: TGTGCCAGCACCCCCGACCCCTACAATGAGCAGTTCTTC.

This sequence joins TRBV19 and TRBJ1-2, with 8 bases aligning to TRBD1. The CDR3 is made up of 14 amino acids. Germline trimming cut 4 bases from V and 4 bases from J; bases unmatched to any gene: 5. CDR1 and CDR2 from the germline V gene are LNHDA and SQIVND (reference sequence). Written as DNA, the CDR3 is TGTGCCAGTAGTAGTCCCGGGACAGGCTATGGCTACACCTTC. Translated: CASSSPGTGYGYTF.

With respect to this clonotype: The final CDR3 position lacks the conserved phenylalanine or tryptophan, pointing to a likely read error. It is unclear where the CDR3 begins or ends on the DNA, so no DNA is shown, and the CDR3 is as TCRdb lists it. The chain combines TRBV7-3 with TRBJ1-1; the table's TRBD1 call for D was not verified on the DNA. The CDR3 length is 13 residues, termini included. Germline CDR1 reads SGHTA; CDR2 reads FQGTGA. CDR3 protein: CASSLARGVPTDV.

The V call is TRBV9, the J call TRBJ2-7; TRBD1 matches 7 bases. Germline assignment: CDR1 SGDLS and CDR2 YYNGEE. The CDR3 runs to 15 residues. Trimming cost V 4 bases and J 9 bases; bases outside gene matches: 16. The chain's CDR3 is CASSFSGTETYAQYF. The CDR3 coding sequence is TGTGCCAGCAGCTTTTCCGGGACAGAGACCTATGCGCAGTACTTC.

Points on this clonotype: One junction end does not reproduce the germline sequence, and a read error may be involved. The chain is built from TRBV6-4 and TRBJ2-3, with TRBD1 matching over 8 bases. Germline CDR1 MRHNA, CDR2 SNTAGT. The CDR3 runs 13 residues. This CDR3 is CASNRGVTGTQYF. The CDR3 region has the DNA TGTGCCAGCAACAGGGGGGTCACAGGTACGCAGTATTTT.